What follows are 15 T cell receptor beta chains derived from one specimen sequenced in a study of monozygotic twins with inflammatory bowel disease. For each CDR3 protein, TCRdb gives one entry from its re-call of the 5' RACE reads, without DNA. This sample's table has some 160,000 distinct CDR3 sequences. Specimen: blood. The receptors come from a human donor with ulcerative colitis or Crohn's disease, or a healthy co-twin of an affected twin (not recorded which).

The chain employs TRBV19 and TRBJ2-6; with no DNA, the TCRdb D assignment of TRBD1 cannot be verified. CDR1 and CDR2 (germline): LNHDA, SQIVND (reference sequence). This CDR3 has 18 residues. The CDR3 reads CASTSRDRVYSGANVLTF.

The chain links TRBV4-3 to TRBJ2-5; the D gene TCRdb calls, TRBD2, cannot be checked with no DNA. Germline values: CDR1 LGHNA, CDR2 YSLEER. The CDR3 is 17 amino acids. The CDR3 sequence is CASSQDRTSGDQETQYF.

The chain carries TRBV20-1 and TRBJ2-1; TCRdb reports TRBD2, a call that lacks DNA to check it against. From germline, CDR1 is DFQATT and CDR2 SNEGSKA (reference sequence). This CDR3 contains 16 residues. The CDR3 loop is CSASGLAGGSYNEQFF.

The CDR3 protein is CSASGAGSTDTQYF. This chain uses TRBV20-1 with TRBJ2-3; TCRdb's assignment of TRBD1 cannot be checked, as there is no DNA. The CDR3 extends over 14 amino acids. CDR1 and CDR2 from the germline V gene are DFQATT and SNEGSKA (reference sequence).

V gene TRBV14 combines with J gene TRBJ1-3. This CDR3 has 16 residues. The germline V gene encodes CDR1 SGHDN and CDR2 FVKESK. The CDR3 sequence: CASSQEVGFLGNTIYF.

This CDR3 reads CATTRDGINEQFF. The chain combines TRBV25-1 with TRBJ2-1; TCRdb's D call, TRBD1, is unchecked because there is no DNA. Per the germline V gene, CDR1 is MGHDK and CDR2 is SYGVNS. The CDR3 spans 13 residues.

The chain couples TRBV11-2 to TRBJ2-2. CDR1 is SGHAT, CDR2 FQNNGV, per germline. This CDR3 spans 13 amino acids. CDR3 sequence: CASSLELNGELFF.

The CDR3: CASSPAVSNQPRHF. This chain joins TRBV18 and TRBJ1-5. The CDR3 length is 14 residues. Germline values: CDR1 KGHSH, CDR2 LQKENI.

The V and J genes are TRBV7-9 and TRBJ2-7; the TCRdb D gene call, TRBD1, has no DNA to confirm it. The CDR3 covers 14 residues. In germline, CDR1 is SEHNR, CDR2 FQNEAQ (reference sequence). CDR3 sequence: CASSSAGGRHEQYF.

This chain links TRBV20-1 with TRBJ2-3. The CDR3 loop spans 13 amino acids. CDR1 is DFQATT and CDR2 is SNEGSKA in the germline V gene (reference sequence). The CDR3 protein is CSLEGIGSDTQYF.

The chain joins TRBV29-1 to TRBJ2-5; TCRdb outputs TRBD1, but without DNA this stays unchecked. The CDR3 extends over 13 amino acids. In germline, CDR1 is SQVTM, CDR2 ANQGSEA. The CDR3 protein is CSVDRGRQETQYF.

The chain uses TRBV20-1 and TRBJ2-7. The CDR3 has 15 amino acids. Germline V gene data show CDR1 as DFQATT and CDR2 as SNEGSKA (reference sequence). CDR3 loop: CSARNGRIPTYEQYF.

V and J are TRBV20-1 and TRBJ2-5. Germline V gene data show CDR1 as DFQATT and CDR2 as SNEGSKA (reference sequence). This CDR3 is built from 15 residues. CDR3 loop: CSAIRRTGDQETQYF.

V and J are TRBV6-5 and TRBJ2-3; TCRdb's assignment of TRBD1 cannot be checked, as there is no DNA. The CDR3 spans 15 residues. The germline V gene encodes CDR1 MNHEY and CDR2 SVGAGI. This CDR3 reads CASSLGQLSVDTQYF.

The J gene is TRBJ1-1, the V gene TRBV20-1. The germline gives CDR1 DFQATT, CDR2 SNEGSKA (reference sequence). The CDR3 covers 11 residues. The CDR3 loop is CSAERNTEAFF.